These 20 T cell receptor beta chains originate from one sample sequenced in a study of blood T cell repertoires in COVID-19 (TCRdb year 2020). Preparation of the library involved the immunoSEQ multiplex PCR assay. What TCRdb holds here is the immuneACCESS table cut down to in-frame rearrangements. Part of the clones is not present; checked against another copy, under half of the missing clones reflect an unresolved V gene, and the others are unexplained. Within this sample are approximately 290,000 clones, with about 86% of them counted one time only. Of the sample, 15% to 19% falls within the top ten clones. Sequenced: peripheral blood. These receptor sequences come from a person aged 70 to 85 with COVID-19, enrolled during active disease.

About this clone: Relative to the germline gene, one junction end is altered; a read error may explain this. CDR3 in DNA: TGTGTCAGCAGTCACTATGGGACAGGGAACCAAGAGACCCAGTACTTC. Its protein is CVSSHYGTGNQETQYF. This chain uses TRBV2 with TRBJ2-5; 9 positions match TRBD1. Germline loops: CDR1 SNHLY, CDR2 FYNNEI. The CDR3 covers 16 residues.

This clone has at least ten counts. This CDR3 is CASSPPTGGYEQYF. The DNA of the CDR3 is TGTGCCAGCAGCCCGCCGACAGGGGGATACGAGCAGTACTTC. The rearrangement joins TRBV7-9 to TRBJ2-7; TRBD1 matches 9 bases. Germline loops: CDR1 SEHNR, CDR2 FQNEAQ (reference sequence). J was trimmed by 4 bases and V by 5 bases; bases with no gene match: 6. The CDR3 loop spans 14 amino acids.

This clone showed up just once. This chain uses TRBV11-2 with TRBJ2-3, with 7 bases aligning to TRBD1. The CDR3 extends over 16 amino acids. Germline V CDR1 and CDR2: SGHAT, FQNNGV. Trimming removed 5 bases from V and 5 bases from J; junction bases left unmatched: 13. CDR3 in DNA: TGTGCCAGCAGCCCCCGTCCCGGGACAGAATTAGATACGCAGTATTTT. It yields the protein CASSPRPGTELDTQYF. The full variable domain, rest sourced from reference TRBV11-2 and TRBJ2-3, is EAGVAQSPRYKIIEKRQSVAFWCNPISGHATLYWYQQILGQGPKLLIQFQNNGVVDDSQLPKDRFSAERLKGVDSTLKIQPAKLEDSAVYLCASSPRPGTELDTQYFGPGTRLTVL.

The CDR3 spells CASSQDRTAGGATDTQYF. CDR3 nucleotides: TGTGCCAGCAGCCAAGATAGAACGGCGGGGGGAGCGACAGATACGCAGTATTTT. V gene TRBV14 combines with J gene TRBJ2-3; 8 bases map to TRBD2. The CDR3 totals 18 residues. With V trimmed by 0 bases and J by 3 bases, 11 bases remained unmatched. In germline, CDR1 is SGHDN, CDR2 FVKESK.

The chain joins TRBV5-4 to TRBJ2-7; D is unclear. Trimming shortened V by 2 bases and J by 3 bases, and 12 bases separated the two germline ends. Per the germline V gene, CDR1 is SGHNT and CDR2 is YYREEE (reference sequence). The CDR3 has 14 residues. The CDR3 loop is CASSFSLRNYEQYF. The CDR3 DNA reads as TGTGCCAGCAGCTTCTCGTTGCGGAACTACGAGCAGTACTTC.

This clone came up once. The chain recombines TRBV6-1 with TRBJ1-2, with TRBD1 identical over 9 bases. Trimming at V came to 6 bases and at J to 11 bases, leaving 13 bases not matched to a gene. The CDR3 is made up of 14 amino acids. From germline, CDR1 is MNHNS and CDR2 SASEGT. CDR3 in amino acids: CASSEQGASGSYTF. The CDR3 region has the DNA TGTGCCAGCAGCGAACAGGGGGCGAGCGGAAGTTACACCTTC.

This clone was observed a few times. The V gene is TRBV7-2, the J gene TRBJ2-5; 7 nucleotides match TRBD2. This CDR3 spans 14 amino acids. The ends lost 2 bases at V and 1 base at J; junction bases unmatched: 1. The germline gives CDR1 SGHTA, CDR2 FQGNSA. The CDR3 here is CASSLSSGQETQYF. In nucleotides, the CDR3 is TGTGCCAGCAGCTTATCTAGCGGCCAAGAGACCCAGTACTTC.

The rearrangement joins TRBV5-4 to TRBJ1-1; 8 bases align to TRBD1. Germline V gene data show CDR1 as SGHNT and CDR2 as YYREEE (reference sequence). Trimming took 3 bases from V and 4 from J; bases not matched to a gene: 8. The CDR3 contains 15 residues. CDR3 amino acids: CASSSMTGEATEAFF. DNA of the CDR3: TGTGCCAGCAGCTCAATGACAGGGGAGGCCACTGAAGCTTTCTTT.

The chain combines TRBV6-5 with TRBJ2-5; D might be TRBD1 (5 bases). Deletions cut 2 bases from V and 5 bases from J, with 18 bases between. CDR1 is MNHEY and CDR2 is SVGAGI in the germline V gene. This CDR3 is 16 amino acids long. The CDR3 DNA is TGTGCCAGCAGTTACGGCCCCGCAGGGTCTCGGGAGACCCAGTACTTC. Translated, it gives CASSYGPAGSRETQYF.

The rearrangement joins TRBV18 to TRBJ2-7, with 7 bases lining up with TRBD1. Germline lookup yields CDR1 KGHSH and CDR2 LQKENI. CDR3 size: 15 residues. Unmatched junction bases numbered 11, after V lost 6 bases and J lost 3 bases. CDR3 in amino acids: CASSLQGVFNYEQYF. DNA of the CDR3: TGTGCCAGCTCCCTCCAGGGGGTCTTTAACTACGAGCAGTACTTC.

The V and J genes are TRBV12-3 or TRBV12-4 and TRBJ2-7, with 8 bases matching TRBD1. V was pared by 7 bases and J by 7 bases, with 9 bases of the junction left unmatched. This CDR3 is 13 amino acids long. CDR3 in DNA: TGTGCCAGCACCCGGACAGGGACGGGGGAGCAGTACTTC. It is translated as CASTRTGTGEQYF.

This clone has only one observation. The chain uses TRBV7-8 and TRBJ1-5; D perhaps matches TRBD1 (6 bases). Trimming removed 6 bases from V and 0 bases from J, with 15 bases in between. Germline V gene sequence: CDR1 SGHVS, CDR2 FQNEAQ. The CDR3 is 16 residues long. The CDR3 DNA is TGTGCCAGCAGAACCGGGGGGGGACATAGCAATCAGCCCCAGCATTTT. Its protein is CASRTGGGHSNQPQHF. Supplemented by reference TRBV7-8 and TRBJ1-5, the full variable domain reads GAGVSQSPRYKVAKRGQDVALRCDPISGHVSLFWYQQALGQGPEFLTYFQNEAQLDKSGLPSDRFFAERPEGSVSTLKIQRTQQEDSAVYLCASRTGGGHSNQPQHFGDGTRLSIL.

The rearrangement joins TRBV11-3 to TRBJ1-3, with TRBD1 matching 8 bases. CDR1 is SGHNT and CDR2 is YENEEA in the germline V gene. Unmatched junction bases numbered 5, after V lost 4 bases and J lost 0 bases. The CDR3 contains 16 residues. The CDR3 protein is CASSSGQGVSGNTIYF. DNA of the CDR3: TGTGCCAGCAGCTCCGGACAGGGAGTCTCTGGAAACACCATATATTTT. The full variable domain, rest sourced from reference TRBV11-3 and TRBJ1-3, is EAGVVQSPRYKIIEKKQPVAFWCNPISGHNTLYWYLQNLGQGPELLIRYENEEAVDDSQLPKDRFSAERLKGVDSTLKIQPAELGDSAVYLCASSSGQGVSGNTIYFGEGSWLTVV.

The chain has TRBV27 and TRBJ1-5; D unresolved. Germline CDR1 reads MNHEY; CDR2 reads SMNVEV (reference sequence). V gave up 6 bases and J gave up 0 bases, with 12 bases separating them. This CDR3 is 15 amino acids long. This CDR3 is CASSLTIHSNQPQHF. The CDR3 DNA is TGTGCCAGCAGCCTTACGATACATAGCAATCAGCCCCAGCATTTT.

The rearrangement uses TRBV9 and TRBJ1-3; D is ambiguous. Trimming stripped 1 base from V and 3 bases from J, with 5 bases between. Germline CDR1 reads SGDLS; CDR2 reads YYNGEE. The CDR3 has 13 residues. The CDR3: CASSVQNGNTIYF. CDR3 DNA: TGTGCCAGCAGCGTACAAAATGGAAACACCATATATTTT.

The V and J genes are TRBV28 and TRBJ2-7; TRBD1 matches at 9 bases. CDR1 is MDHEN, CDR2 SYDVKM, per germline. Losses at the gene ends were 4 bases for V and 2 bases for J; bases not matched to a gene: 9. The CDR3 runs to 16 residues. The CDR3 region has the DNA TGTGCCAGCAGTTCCACCGGGACAGGGACCCCCTACGAGCAGTACTTC. It is translated as CASSSTGTGTPYEQYF.

The genes are TRBV5-1 and TRBJ1-4, with TRBD1 matching over 10 bases. This CDR3 is 15 amino acids long. V shed 6 bases, J shed 4 bases, and the junction held 6 bases outside the gene matches. Germline V CDR1 and CDR2: SGHRS, YFSETQ. This chain's CDR3 is CASMVGDRGNEKLFF. Written as DNA, the CDR3 is TGCGCCAGCATGGTTGGGGACAGGGGTAATGAAAAACTGTTTTTT.

This CDR3 reads CAREQGNTEAFF. The CDR3 DNA sequence: TGTGCTCGGGAACAGGGGAACACTGAAGCTTTCTTT. V is TRBV30 and J is TRBJ1-1; weak D call: TRBD1 (6 bases). This CDR3 region has 12 residues. The germline CDR1 and CDR2 sequences are GTSNPN and SVGIG (reference sequence).

The J gene is TRBJ1-2, the V gene TRBV19; 9 nucleotides agree with TRBD1. The CDR3 length is 15 residues. Germline CDR1 reads LNHDA; CDR2 reads SQIVND (reference sequence). V was clipped by 3 bases and J by 3 bases; unmatched bases: 5. Written as DNA, the CDR3 is TGTGCCAGTAGTATTCACAGGGGGCTGGACTATGGCTACACCTTC. It encodes CASSIHRGLDYGYTF.

This clone was seen once. This chain connects TRBV28 to TRBJ1-5; D call uncertain. There are 15 residues in the CDR3. The germline CDR1 and CDR2 sequences are MDHEN and SYDVKM. With 6 bases removed from V and 4 bases from J, the gap between germline ends came to 16 bases. CDR3 residues: CASRIPDGENQPQHF. CDR3 in DNA: TGTGCCAGCAGGATCCCGGACGGGGAGAATCAGCCCCAGCATTTT.